This T cell receptor (beta chain) was recorded in a study of CD8+CD57+ T cells in acquired aplastic anemia. Turning to the study itself: Mean DNA quantity obtained from sorted CD4+ and CD8+ cells was approximately 3 ug.

CDR3 and TCR beta VDJ profiling relied on a genomic DNA template. TCRdb analysed the reads with MiXCR anew, one entry per CDR3 protein. The data show approximately 180,000 distinct CDR3 sequences, 50% to 65% seen once. The V gene lost 10 bases and the J gene lost 8 bases, with 17 bases spanning the gap. CDR3 length: 12 residues. From germline, CDR1 is ENHRY and CDR2 SYGVKD. Patients chosen for sequencing had shown CD8+CD57+ cell expansion by flow cytometry. This clonotype was seen at least ten times. The rearrangement uses TRBV10-3 and TRBJ1-2; tentative D call: TRBD1 (6 bases). The source material was sorted CD4+, CD8+, or CD8+CD57+ T cells (not recorded which) from PBMCs. This TCR was sampled from a human donor with aplastic anemia. For the CDR3, the DNA is TGTGCCACCACTAAGGGGGGTTTGGGCTACACCTTC. Protein product: CATTKGGLGYTF.